This TCR beta chain was identified during a study of sequential checkpoint blockade in melanoma. Background on the study: Each arm's sequence ended with maintenance nivolumab.

Documented treatment: randomized to nivolumab then ipilimumab (arm A) or the reverse (arm B). None of the patients previously received DNA-damaging chemotherapy. Trimming cost V 3 bases and J 4 bases; bases outside gene matches: 6. Germline CDR1 reads MNHEY; CDR2 reads SMNVEV (reference sequence). The CDR3 is 15 amino acids. Only in-frame clones appear in the TCRdb table, and some are missing; sequencing was by immunoSEQ multiplex PCR. The sample consists of around 5,000 clones, 70% to 85% of them appearing once. This TCR was sampled from a human donor with melanoma. The specimen comprised CD8+ T cells sorted from blood (inferred from file names), sampled from a patient given nivolumab and ipilimumab in sequence. The rearrangement joins TRBV27 to TRBJ2-3; 8 positions agree with TRBD2. The CDR3 loop is CASSLLSGAADTQYF. The CDR3 DNA reads as TGTGCCAGCAGTTTGCTTAGCGGGGCGGCAGATACGCAGTATTTT.